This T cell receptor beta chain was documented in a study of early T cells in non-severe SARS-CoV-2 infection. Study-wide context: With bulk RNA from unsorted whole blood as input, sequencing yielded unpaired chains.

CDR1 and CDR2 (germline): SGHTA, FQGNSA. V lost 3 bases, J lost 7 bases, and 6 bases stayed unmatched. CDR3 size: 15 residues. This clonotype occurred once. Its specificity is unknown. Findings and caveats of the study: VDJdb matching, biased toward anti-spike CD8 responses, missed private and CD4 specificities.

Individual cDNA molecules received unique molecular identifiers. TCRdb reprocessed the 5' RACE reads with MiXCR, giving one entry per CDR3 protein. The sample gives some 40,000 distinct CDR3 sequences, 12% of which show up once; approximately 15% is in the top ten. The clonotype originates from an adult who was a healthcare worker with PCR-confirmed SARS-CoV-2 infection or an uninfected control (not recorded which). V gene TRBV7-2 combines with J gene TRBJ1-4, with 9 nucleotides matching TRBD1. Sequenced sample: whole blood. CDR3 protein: CASSFTGQGGEKLFF. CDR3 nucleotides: TGTGCCAGCAGCTTTACGGGACAGGGAGGTGAAAAACTGTTTTTT.